This TCR beta chain is from a study of memory CD4+ T cells and cytomegalovirus serostatus. Overall study: This sample comes from healthy Belgian adults, several CMV seropositive, approximately 22 seronegative. General study results and limits: A US-trained random forest predicted CMV serostatus with median AUC around 0.92. CD4+ memory repertoires contained about 40% of the 164 reported CMV TCRbeta sequences.

The trim removed 5 bases at V and 1 base at J, leaving 5 bases unmatched. CDR3 length equals 16 residues. Germline CDR1 reads LNHDA; CDR2 reads SQIVND (reference sequence). On this clone: Its antigen is unidentified.

TCRdb's table, derived via immunoSEQ multiplex PCR, lists solely in-frame clones and lacks some. The sample shows roughly 67,000 clones, 76% of them seen only once. The sort gate was single viable CD3+CD4+CD8-CD45RO+ cells for memory CD4+ T cells. Positive selection with CD4 microbeads enriched total CD4+ T cells. This chain uses TRBV19 with TRBJ2-2, with TRBD1 identical over 9 bases. Sequenced: memory CD4+ T cells from blood. The TCR sequence derives from an adult in good health and CMV-seropositive. The CDR3 is CASSETGGRNTGELFF. The CDR3 coding sequence is TGTGCCAGTAGTGAAACAGGGGGCAGGAACACCGGGGAGCTGTTTTTT.